The following is a T cell receptor (beta chain) sequence with its context. This entry comes from a study of monozygotic twins with inflammatory bowel disease. From the 5' RACE reads, TCRdb lists one entry per CDR3 protein and no DNA. Its clone listing holds 120,000 to 150,000 distinct CDR3 sequences. The germline V gene has CDR1 KGHSH and CDR2 LQKENI. This CDR3 is built from 18 residues. The sequence was collected from a human donor with ulcerative colitis or Crohn's disease, or a healthy co-twin of an affected twin (not recorded which). Sequencing was done on a sample of blood. The chain recombines TRBV18 with TRBJ2-3; the TCRdb D gene call, TRBD2, has no DNA to confirm it. Here the CDR3 reads CASSPRLAGEPSTDTQYF.